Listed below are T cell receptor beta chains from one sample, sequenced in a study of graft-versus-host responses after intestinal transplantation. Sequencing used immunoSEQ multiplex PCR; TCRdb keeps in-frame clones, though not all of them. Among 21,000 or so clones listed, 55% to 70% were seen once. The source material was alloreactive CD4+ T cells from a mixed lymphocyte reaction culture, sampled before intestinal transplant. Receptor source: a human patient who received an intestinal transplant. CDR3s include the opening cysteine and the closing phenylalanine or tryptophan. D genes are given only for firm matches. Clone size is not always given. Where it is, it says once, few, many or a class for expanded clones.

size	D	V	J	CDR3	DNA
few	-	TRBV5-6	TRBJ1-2	CASTLRGAYGYTF	TGTGCCAGCACCCTCCGGGGGGCCTATGGCTACACCTTC
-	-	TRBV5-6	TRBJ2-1	CASSLGVLAFGFF	TGTGCCAGCAGCTTGGGCGTACTAGCTTTTGGGTTCTTC
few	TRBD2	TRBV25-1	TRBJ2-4	CASSDKRGGVNIQYF	TGTGCCAGCAGTGATAAGCGGGGGGGGGTAAACATTCAGTACTTC
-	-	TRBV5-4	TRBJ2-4	CASSPSDRAKNIQYF	TGTGCCAGCAGCCCTTCCGACAGAGCCAAAAACATTCAGTACTTC
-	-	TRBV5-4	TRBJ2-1	CASSPYVPSSYNEQFF	TGTGCCAGCAGTCCATATGTCCCGAGCTCCTACAATGAGCAGTTCTTC
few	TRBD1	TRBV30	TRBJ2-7	CAWRDTHRGEQYF	TGTGCCTGGAGGGATACACACAGGGGGGAGCAGTACTTC
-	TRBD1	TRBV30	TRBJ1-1	CAWGTGTTEAFF	TGTGCCTGGGGGACAGGGACCACTGAAGCTTTCTTT
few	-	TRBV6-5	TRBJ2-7	CASPRGKDEQYF	TGTGCCAGCCCTAGGGGGAAAGACGAGCAGTACTTC
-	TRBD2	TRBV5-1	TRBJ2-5	CASSLLANYGETQYF	TGCGCCAGCAGCTTACTAGCGAACTACGGGGAGACCCAGTACTTC
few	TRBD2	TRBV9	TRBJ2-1	CASSETSGSYNEQFF	TGTGCCAGCAGCGAAACTAGCGGCTCCTACAATGAGCAGTTCTTC
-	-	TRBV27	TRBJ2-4	CASSLEDPLAKNIQYF	TGTGCCAGCAGTTTGGAGGACCCTCTAGCCAAAAACATTCAGTACTTC
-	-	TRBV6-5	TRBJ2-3	CASSYSGGAWDTQYF	TGTGCCAGCAGTTACTCAGGGGGGGCCTGGGATACGCAGTATTTT
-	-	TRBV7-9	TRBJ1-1	CASSSPLRGARAFF	TGTGCCAGCAGCTCTCCCCTTCGGGGGGCGAGAGCTTTCTTT
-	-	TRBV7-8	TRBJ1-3	CASSLGGGVTIYF	TGTGCCAGCAGCTTAGGGGGAGGGGTCACCATATATTTT
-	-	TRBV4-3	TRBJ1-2	CASSPQGFFNYGYTF	TGCGCCAGCAGCCCACAGGGCTTCTTTAACTATGGCTACACCTTC
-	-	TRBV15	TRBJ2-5	CATSRDQAHLQETQYF	TGTGCCACCAGCAGAGATCAGGCACACCTCCAAGAGACCCAGTACTTC